This TCR beta chain derives from a study of CD8+ T cells in alopecia areata. Background on the study: Treated patients received oral tofacitinib, 5 to 10 mg twice daily. By percentage of affected scalp area, the severity of treated patients was scored. Findings and caveats of the study: Tofacitinib significantly brought down scalp clonality and expanded CD8+ clones among top 100. A great number of expanded lesional clones endured in scalp and blood during tofacitinib.

RNA was extracted and reverse transcribed into cDNA as the sequencing template. Libraries were prepared by immunoSEQ multiplex PCR; TCRdb keeps only in-frame clonotypes and omits some of them. The sample records roughly 200,000 clones, about 60% being singletons. Treatment here: oral pan-JAK inhibitor, 5-10 mg twice daily. With regard to this clone: Its target is not known.

This material consisted of CD8+ T cells sorted from blood, taken at week 24, from a patient treated with tofacitinib. This TCR was recovered from a human donor with alopecia areata.

The CDR3 loop is CASSLSGEQYF. The CDR3 coding sequence is TGCGCCAGCAGTCTAAGCGGCGAGCAGTACTTC. The rearrangement joins TRBV10-2 to TRBJ2-7, with D possibly matching TRBD2 (5 bases). Germline CDR1 WSHSY, CDR2 SAAADI. V lost 5 bases, J lost 6 bases, and 8 bases lay in between. The CDR3 has 11 amino acids.